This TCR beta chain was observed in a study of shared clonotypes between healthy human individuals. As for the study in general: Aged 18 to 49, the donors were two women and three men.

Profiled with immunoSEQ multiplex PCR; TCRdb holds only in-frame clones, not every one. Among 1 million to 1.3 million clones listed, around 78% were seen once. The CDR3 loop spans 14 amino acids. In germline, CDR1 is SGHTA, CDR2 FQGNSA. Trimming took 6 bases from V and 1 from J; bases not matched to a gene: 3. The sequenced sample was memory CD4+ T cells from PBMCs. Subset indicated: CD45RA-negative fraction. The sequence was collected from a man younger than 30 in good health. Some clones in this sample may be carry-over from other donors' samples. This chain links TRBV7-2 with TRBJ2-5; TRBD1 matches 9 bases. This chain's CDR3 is CASSRDRVQETQYF. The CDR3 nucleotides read TGTGCCAGCAGTCGGGACAGGGTCCAAGAGACCCAGTACTTC. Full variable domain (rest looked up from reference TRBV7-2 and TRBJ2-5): GAGVSQSPSNKVTEKGKDVELRCDPISGHTALYWYRQSLGQGLEFLIYFQGNSAPDKSGLPSDRFSAERTGGSVSTLTIQRTQQEDSAVYLCASSRDRVQETQYFGPGTRLLVL.